A selection of T cell receptor beta chains follows, all from one sample in a study of regulatory T cells in long-lasting Graves disease. TCRdb fed the multiplex PCR reads into MiXCR, producing one record per CDR3 protein. In the table there are 450,000 to 700,000 distinct CDR3 sequences, roughly 13% of which are singletons. Another study also made use of these data, one on T cells in Graves' hyperthyroidism and ophthalmopathy.

This specimen was peripheral blood mononuclear cells (PBMCs), taken at new diagnosis, from a patient treated with antithyroid drugs. Receptors originate from a young man with Graves disease. CDR3s include the opening cysteine and the closing phenylalanine or tryptophan. The D gene is left open where the match is weak. Only some rows state a clone size, as once, few, many or a class for expanded clones.

v_call: TRBV5-1; cdr3_length: 14; clone_size: few; d_call: .; j_call: TRBJ1-4; cdr3_aa: CASSLTGSDEKLFF; cdr3_nt: TGCGCCAGCAGCCTAACAGGGTCGGACGAAAAACTGTTTTTT
v_call: TRBV15; cdr3_length: 14; clone_size: many; d_call: .; j_call: TRBJ1-2; cdr3_aa: CATSRVNRNYGYTF; cdr3_nt: TGTGCCACCAGCAGAGTAAACAGAAACTATGGCTACACCTTC
v_call: TRBV28; cdr3_length: 12; clone_size: many; d_call: .; j_call: TRBJ2-5; cdr3_aa: CASRESQETQYF; cdr3_nt: TGTGCCAGCAGGGAGTCCCAAGAGACCCAGTACTTC
v_call: TRBV12-3/TRBV12-4; cdr3_length: 15; clone_size: .; d_call: .; j_call: TRBJ2-6; cdr3_aa: CASSLRTAGANVLTF; cdr3_nt: TGTGCCAGCAGTTTAAGGACTGCTGGGGCCAACGTCCTGACTTTC
v_call: TRBV6-1; cdr3_length: 15; clone_size: few; d_call: .; j_call: TRBJ1-4; cdr3_aa: CASSRGIPTNEKLFF; cdr3_nt: TGTGCCAGCAGTCGGGGCATCCCAACTAATGAAAAACTGTTTTTT
v_call: TRBV19; cdr3_length: 12; clone_size: .; d_call: .; j_call: TRBJ2-1; cdr3_aa: CASSIPYNEQFF; cdr3_nt: TGTGCCAGTAGTATTCCCTACAATGAGCAGTTCTTC
v_call: TRBV2; cdr3_length: 11; clone_size: many; d_call: .; j_call: TRBJ1-1; cdr3_aa: CASKRDTEAFF; cdr3_nt: TGTGCCAGCAAAAGAGACACTGAAGCTTTCTTT
v_call: TRBV6-2/TRBV6-3; cdr3_length: 15; clone_size: .; d_call: .; j_call: TRBJ2-3; cdr3_aa: CASRGGEAPTDTQYF; cdr3_nt: TGTGCCAGCAGGGGTGGAGAAGCTCCCACAGATACGCAGTATTTT
v_call: TRBV11-3; cdr3_length: 13; clone_size: many; d_call: .; j_call: TRBJ1-1; cdr3_aa: CASSLLRYTEAFF; cdr3_nt: TGTGCCAGCAGCTTATTGAGGTACACTGAAGCTTTCTTT
v_call: TRBV27; cdr3_length: 17; clone_size: .; d_call: TRBD1; j_call: TRBJ1-6; cdr3_aa: CASSFWTGGSPNSPLHF; cdr3_nt: TGTGCCAGCAGTTTCTGGACAGGGGGATCCCCGAATTCACCCCTCCACTTT
v_call: TRBV29-1; cdr3_length: 14; clone_size: many; d_call: TRBD1; j_call: TRBJ1-1; cdr3_aa: CSVDTGTGDTEAFF; cdr3_nt: TGCAGCGTTGATACCGGGACAGGGGACACTGAAGCTTTCTTT
v_call: TRBV3-1; cdr3_length: 17; clone_size: many; d_call: .; j_call: TRBJ2-2; cdr3_aa: CASSQDHPSSRAGELFF; cdr3_nt: TGTGCCAGCAGCCAAGATCACCCCTCTTCTAGGGCCGGGGAGCTGTTTTTT
v_call: TRBV6-1; cdr3_length: 15; clone_size: many; d_call: TRBD2; j_call: TRBJ2-5; cdr3_aa: CASSVRASGSPTQYF; cdr3_nt: TGTGCCAGCAGTGTTCGGGCCAGCGGGAGCCCCACCCAGTACTTC
v_call: TRBV12-3/TRBV12-4; cdr3_length: 16; clone_size: many; d_call: TRBD1; j_call: TRBJ2-1; cdr3_aa: CASTPPGQGEGGEQFF; cdr3_nt: TGTGCCAGCACCCCTCCGGGACAGGGAGAGGGGGGTGAGCAGTTCTTC
v_call: TRBV27; cdr3_length: 15; clone_size: few; d_call: .; j_call: TRBJ2-2; cdr3_aa: CASSLSGTQAWELFF; cdr3_nt: TGTGCCAGCAGTTTGAGCGGGACACAGGCCTGGGAGCTGTTTTTT
v_call: TRBV14; cdr3_length: 15; clone_size: .; d_call: .; j_call: TRBJ1-4; cdr3_aa: CASSQVGASNEKLFF; cdr3_nt: TGTGCCAGCAGCCAGGTTGGGGCATCTAATGAAAAACTGTTTTTT
v_call: TRBV3-1; cdr3_length: 19; clone_size: few; d_call: TRBD1; j_call: TRBJ2-2; cdr3_aa: CASRHGIFRGTGRTGELFF; cdr3_nt: TGTGCCAGCAGACATGGAATTTTTCGAGGGACAGGGAGGACCGGGGAGCTGTTTTTT
v_call: TRBV10-1; cdr3_length: 16; clone_size: few; d_call: TRBD1; j_call: TRBJ2-5; cdr3_aa: CASSETPGTGQETQYF; cdr3_nt: TGCGCCAGCAGTGAGACCCCCGGGACAGGGCAAGAGACCCAGTACTTC
v_call: TRBV7-9; cdr3_length: 16; clone_size: many; d_call: .; j_call: TRBJ2-7; cdr3_aa: CASSFLSGTASYEQYF; cdr3_nt: TGTGCCAGCAGCTTTCTGTCCGGGACCGCCTCCTACGAGCAGTACTTC
v_call: TRBV24-1; cdr3_length: 18; clone_size: many; d_call: TRBD2; j_call: TRBJ2-5; cdr3_aa: CATSDRGTSGSLVETQYF; cdr3_nt: TGTGCCACCAGTGATAGGGGGACTAGCGGGAGTTTGGTTGAGACCCAGTACTTC
v_call: TRBV5-6; cdr3_length: 16; clone_size: .; d_call: TRBD1; j_call: TRBJ2-1; cdr3_aa: CASSLPPGQGVDEQFF; cdr3_nt: TGTGCCAGCAGCTTGCCGCCGGGACAGGGGGTAGATGAGCAGTTCTTC
v_call: TRBV7-9; cdr3_length: 15; clone_size: .; d_call: .; j_call: TRBJ1-1; cdr3_aa: CASSLDGSLNTESFF; cdr3_nt: TGTGCCAGCAGCTTGGATGGCAGCTTGAACACTGAATCTTTCTTT
v_call: TRBV29-1; cdr3_length: 15; clone_size: many; d_call: TRBD2; j_call: TRBJ2-5; cdr3_aa: CSVVPTSGSQETQYF; cdr3_nt: TGCAGCGTTGTCCCGACTAGCGGGAGCCAAGAGACCCAGTACTTC
v_call: TRBV6-1; cdr3_length: 14; clone_size: .; d_call: .; j_call: TRBJ2-1; cdr3_aa: CASSRPSGRNEQFF; cdr3_nt: TGTGCCAGCAGCCGACCGAGTGGCCGTAATGAGCAGTTCTTC
v_call: TRBV20-1; cdr3_length: 14; clone_size: .; d_call: .; j_call: TRBJ2-1; cdr3_aa: CSLRDGTPSSEQFF; cdr3_nt: TGCAGTTTAAGGGATGGGACTCCCTCTAGTGAGCAGTTCTTC
v_call: TRBV6-1; cdr3_length: 17; clone_size: many; d_call: TRBD2; j_call: TRBJ2-1; cdr3_aa: CASSEARRTSGKTGQFF; cdr3_nt: TGTGCCAGCAGTGAAGCGCGGAGAACTAGCGGAAAAACGGGCCAGTTCTTC
v_call: TRBV12-3/TRBV12-4; cdr3_length: 15; clone_size: many; d_call: TRBD2; j_call: TRBJ2-7; cdr3_aa: CASSPTSGSSYEQYF; cdr3_nt: TGTGCCAGCAGTCCTACTAGCGGAAGCTCCTACGAGCAGTACTTC
v_call: TRBV4-2; cdr3_length: 15; clone_size: many; d_call: .; j_call: TRBJ1-4; cdr3_aa: CASSPTTDHTEKLFF; cdr3_nt: TGTGCCAGCAGCCCGACCACGGACCACACTGAAAAACTGTTTTTT
v_call: TRBV2; cdr3_length: 12; clone_size: many; d_call: .; j_call: TRBJ2-3; cdr3_aa: CATRGITDTQYF; cdr3_nt: TGTGCCACAAGGGGTATCACAGATACGCAGTATTTT
v_call: TRBV14; cdr3_length: 20; clone_size: .; d_call: TRBD2; j_call: TRBJ2-3; cdr3_aa: CASSQELLAGGPAGTDTQYF; cdr3_nt: TGTGCCAGCAGCCAAGAGCTACTAGCGGGAGGGCCCGCCGGCACAGATACGCAGTATTTT
v_call: TRBV24-1; cdr3_length: 13; clone_size: many; d_call: .; j_call: TRBJ2-1; cdr3_aa: CATSGPGGDEQFF; cdr3_nt: TGTGCCACCAGTGGTCCCGGGGGTGACGAGCAGTTCTTC
v_call: TRBV20-1; cdr3_length: 13; clone_size: .; d_call: .; j_call: TRBJ2-1; cdr3_aa: CSASSAPYNEQFF; cdr3_nt: TGCAGTGCTTCTAGCGCACCCTACAATGAGCAGTTCTTC
v_call: TRBV20-1; cdr3_length: 14; clone_size: many; d_call: .; j_call: TRBJ1-5; cdr3_aa: CSARVGAGNQPQHF; cdr3_nt: TGCAGTGCTAGGGTGGGCGCGGGCAATCAGCCCCAGCATTTT
v_call: TRBV19; cdr3_length: 14; clone_size: .; d_call: TRBD1; j_call: TRBJ1-1; cdr3_aa: CASSIQGARTEAFF; cdr3_nt: TGTGCCAGTAGTATACAGGGGGCGCGCACTGAAGCTTTCTTT
v_call: TRBV15; cdr3_length: 13; clone_size: many; d_call: .; j_call: TRBJ2-3; cdr3_aa: CATSWQTTDTQYF; cdr3_nt: TGTGCCACCTCTTGGCAGACGACAGATACGCAGTATTTT
v_call: TRBV30; cdr3_length: 16; clone_size: .; d_call: .; j_call: TRBJ2-1; cdr3_aa: CAWSVHRSVSYNEQFF; cdr3_nt: TGTGCCTGGAGTGTACATCGTAGCGTCTCCTACAATGAGCAGTTCTTC
v_call: TRBV28; cdr3_length: 13; clone_size: .; d_call: .; j_call: TRBJ1-1; cdr3_aa: CASSLNPDGFTFF; cdr3_nt: TGTGCCAGCAGTCTAAACCCCGACGGTTTTACTTTCTTT
v_call: TRBV10-3; cdr3_length: 15; clone_size: .; d_call: .; j_call: TRBJ2-2; cdr3_aa: CAIREFSGPTGELFF; cdr3_nt: TGTGCCATCAGGGAGTTTAGCGGCCCTACCGGGGAGCTGTTTTTT
v_call: TRBV11-2; cdr3_length: 14; clone_size: many; d_call: .; j_call: TRBJ2-3; cdr3_aa: CASSLPGRTDTQYF; cdr3_nt: TGTGCCAGCAGCTTACCGGGGCGCACAGATACGCAGTATTTT